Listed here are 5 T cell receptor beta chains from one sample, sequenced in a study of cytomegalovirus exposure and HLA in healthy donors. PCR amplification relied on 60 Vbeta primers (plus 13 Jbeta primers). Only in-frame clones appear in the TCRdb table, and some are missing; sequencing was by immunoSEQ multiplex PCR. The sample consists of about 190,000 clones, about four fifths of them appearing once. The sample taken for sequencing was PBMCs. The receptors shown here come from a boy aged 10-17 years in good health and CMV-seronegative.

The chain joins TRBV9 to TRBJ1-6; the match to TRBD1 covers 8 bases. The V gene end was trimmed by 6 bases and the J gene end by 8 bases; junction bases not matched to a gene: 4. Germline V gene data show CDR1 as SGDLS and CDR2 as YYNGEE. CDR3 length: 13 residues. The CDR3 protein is CASTGTGDSPLHF. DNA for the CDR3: TGTGCCAGCACCGGGACAGGAGATTCACCCCTCCACTTT.

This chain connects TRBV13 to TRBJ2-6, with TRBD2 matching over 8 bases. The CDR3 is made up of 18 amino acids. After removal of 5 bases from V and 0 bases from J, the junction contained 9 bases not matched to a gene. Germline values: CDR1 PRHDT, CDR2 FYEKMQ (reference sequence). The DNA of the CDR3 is TGTGCCAGCAGCACACGGGGGGGTCAAAGCTCTGGGGCCAACGTCCTGACTTTC. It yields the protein CASSTRGGQSSGANVLTF.

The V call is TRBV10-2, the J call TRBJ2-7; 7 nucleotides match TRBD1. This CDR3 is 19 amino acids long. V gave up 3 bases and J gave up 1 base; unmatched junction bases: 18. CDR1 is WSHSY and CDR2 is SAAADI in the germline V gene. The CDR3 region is CASSDHITGAPPLSYEQYF. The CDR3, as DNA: TGCGCCAGCAGTGACCATATTACAGGGGCCCCACCCCTATCCTACGAGCAGTACTTC.

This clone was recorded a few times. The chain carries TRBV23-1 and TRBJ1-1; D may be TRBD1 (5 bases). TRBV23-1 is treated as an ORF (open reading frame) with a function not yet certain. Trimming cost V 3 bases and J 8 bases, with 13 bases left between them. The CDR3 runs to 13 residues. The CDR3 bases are TGCGCCAGCAGTCACGACAGCCGACTGGAAGCTTTCTTT. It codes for CASSHDSRLEAFF.

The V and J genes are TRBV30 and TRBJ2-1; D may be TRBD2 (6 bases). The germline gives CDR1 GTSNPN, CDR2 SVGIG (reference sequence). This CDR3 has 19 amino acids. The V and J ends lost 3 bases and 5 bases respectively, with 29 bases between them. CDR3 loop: CAWSPRLRPWRVLHNEQFF. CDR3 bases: TGTGCCTGGAGCCCCCGACTCCGGCCTTGGAGGGTGTTACACAATGAGCAGTTCTTC.